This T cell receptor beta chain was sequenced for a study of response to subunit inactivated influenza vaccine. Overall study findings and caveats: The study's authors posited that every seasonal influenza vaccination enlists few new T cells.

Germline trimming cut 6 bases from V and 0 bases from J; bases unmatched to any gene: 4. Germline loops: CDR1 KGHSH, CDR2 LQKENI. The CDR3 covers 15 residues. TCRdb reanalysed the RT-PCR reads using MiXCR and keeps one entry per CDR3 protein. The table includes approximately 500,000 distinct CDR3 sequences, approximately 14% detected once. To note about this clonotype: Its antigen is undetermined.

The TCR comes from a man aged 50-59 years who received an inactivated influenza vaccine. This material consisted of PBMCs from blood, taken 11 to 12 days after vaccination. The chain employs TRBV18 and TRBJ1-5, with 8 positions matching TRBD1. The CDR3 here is CASSSTGDSNQPQHF. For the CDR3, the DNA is TGTGCCAGCTCTTCGACAGGGGATAGCAATCAGCCCCAGCATTTT.